Listed here is a single T cell receptor (beta chain). The record originates from a study of T-cell reconstitution after alpha-beta-depleted transplantation in children. This CDR3 spans 15 amino acids. V was shortened by 3 bases and J by 4 bases, with 18 bases between the two germline ends. Looked up from germline, CDR1 is SQVTM and CDR2 is ANQGSEA. Construction of the TCRbeta library involved unique molecular identifiers. Using its own MiXCR run on the PCR reads, TCRdb lists one record per CDR3 protein. Of fewer than 1 million distinct CDR3 sequences in the sample, about 16% were seen once. The chain employs TRBV29-1 and TRBJ1-2; no definite D call. The sample consisted of PBMCs, mostly from graft donor cells, taken 360 days after TCRalphabeta/CD19-depleted stem cell transplant. This sequence originates from a male patient younger than 18 who had a stem cell transplant for acute lymphoblastic leukemia, so the T cells may come from the graft donor. The CDR3 DNA is TGCAGCGTTGACTCAGCCCGGGTTACAGCCTATGGCTACACCTTC. Residues: CSVDSARVTAYGYTF.